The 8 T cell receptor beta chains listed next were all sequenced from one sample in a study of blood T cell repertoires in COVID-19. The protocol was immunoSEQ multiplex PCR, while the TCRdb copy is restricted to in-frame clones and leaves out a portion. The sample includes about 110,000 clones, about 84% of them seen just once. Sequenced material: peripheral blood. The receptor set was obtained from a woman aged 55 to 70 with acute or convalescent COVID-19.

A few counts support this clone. The CDR3 protein is CASSQVQGISGNTIYF. The CDR3 nucleotides are TGTGCCAGCAGCCAAGTACAGGGAATCTCTGGAAACACCATATATTTT. This chain uses TRBV4-2 with TRBJ1-3, with D possibly being TRBD1 (6 bases). The V end lost 1 base, the J end lost 0 bases, and 10 bases lay between the germline ends. Germline CDR1 reads LGHNA; CDR2 reads YNFKEQ. This CDR3 has 16 amino acids.

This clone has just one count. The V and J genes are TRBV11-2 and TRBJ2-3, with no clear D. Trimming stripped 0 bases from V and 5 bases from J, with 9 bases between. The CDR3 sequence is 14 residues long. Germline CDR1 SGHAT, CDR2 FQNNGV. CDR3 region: CASSLDLAEDTQYF. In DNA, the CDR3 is TGTGCCAGCAGCTTAGATCTTGCAGAAGATACGCAGTATTTT.

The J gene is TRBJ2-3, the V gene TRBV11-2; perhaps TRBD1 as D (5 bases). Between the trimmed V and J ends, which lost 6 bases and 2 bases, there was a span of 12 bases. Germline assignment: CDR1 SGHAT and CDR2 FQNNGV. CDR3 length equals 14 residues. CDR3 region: CASSQMTVTDTQYF. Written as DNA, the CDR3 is TGTGCCAGCAGTCAAATGACAGTCACAGATACGCAGTATTTT. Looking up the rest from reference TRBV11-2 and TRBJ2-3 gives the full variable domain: EAGVAQSPRYKIIEKRQSVAFWCNPISGHATLYWYQQILGQGPKLLIQFQNNGVVDDSQLPKDRFSAERLKGVDSTLKIQPAKLEDSAVYLCASSQMTVTDTQYFGPGTRLTVL.

The CDR3 loop reads CATSRITSGFYNEQFF. The CDR3 bases are TGTGCCACCAGCAGAATTACTAGCGGATTCTACAATGAGCAGTTCTTC. The V and J genes are TRBV15 and TRBJ2-1, with 8 bases aligning to TRBD2. V dropped 2 bases and J dropped 3; count of bases not matched to a gene: 6. CDR3 size: 16 residues. CDR1 and CDR2 from the germline V gene are LNHNV and YYDKDF (reference sequence).

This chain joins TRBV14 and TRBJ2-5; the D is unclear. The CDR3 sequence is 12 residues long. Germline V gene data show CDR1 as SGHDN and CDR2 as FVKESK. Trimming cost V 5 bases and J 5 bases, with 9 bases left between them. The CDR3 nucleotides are TGTGCCAGCAGCTTCTCGTATGAGACCCAGTACTTC. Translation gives CASSFSYETQYF.

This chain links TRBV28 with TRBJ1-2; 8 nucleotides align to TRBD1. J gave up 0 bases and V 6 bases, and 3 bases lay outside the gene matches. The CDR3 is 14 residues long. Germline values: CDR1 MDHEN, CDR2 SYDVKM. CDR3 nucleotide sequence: TGTGCCAGCAGATCGACAGGGGCTAACTATGGCTACACCTTC. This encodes CASRSTGANYGYTF.

The CDR3 DNA sequence: TGTGCCAGTAGTACAATAGCGGGGGCCTTCGGCGGGGAGCTGTTTTTT. This sequence encodes CASSTIAGAFGGELFF. This rearrangement joins TRBV19 to TRBJ2-2, with 9 bases identical to TRBD2. Germline V gene sequence: CDR1 LNHDA, CDR2 SQIVND (reference sequence). The CDR3 is 16 residues long. The J segment lost 7 bases and the V segment lost 4 bases, leaving 10 bases of the junction unmatched.

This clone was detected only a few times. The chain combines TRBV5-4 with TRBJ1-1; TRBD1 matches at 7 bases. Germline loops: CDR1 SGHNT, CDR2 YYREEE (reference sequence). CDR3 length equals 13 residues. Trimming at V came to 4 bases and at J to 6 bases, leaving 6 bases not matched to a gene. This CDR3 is CASSPQGYAEAFF. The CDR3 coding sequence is TGTGCCAGCAGCCCACAGGGGTACGCTGAAGCTTTCTTT.